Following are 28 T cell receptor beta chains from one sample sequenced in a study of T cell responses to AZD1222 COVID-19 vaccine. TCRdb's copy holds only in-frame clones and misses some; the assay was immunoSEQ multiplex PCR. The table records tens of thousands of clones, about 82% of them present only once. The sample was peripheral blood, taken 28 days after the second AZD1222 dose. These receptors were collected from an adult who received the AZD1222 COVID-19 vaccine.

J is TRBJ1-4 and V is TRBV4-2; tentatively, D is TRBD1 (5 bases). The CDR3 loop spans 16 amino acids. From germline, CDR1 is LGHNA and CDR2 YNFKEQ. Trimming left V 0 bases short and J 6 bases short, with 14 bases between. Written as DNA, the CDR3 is TGTGCCAGCAGCCAAGATGGGGGGATTGGCGATGAAAAACTGTTTTTT. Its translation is CASSQDGGIGDEKLFF.

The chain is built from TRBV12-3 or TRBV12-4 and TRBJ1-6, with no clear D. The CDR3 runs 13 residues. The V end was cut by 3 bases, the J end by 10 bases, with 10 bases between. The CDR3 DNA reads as TGTGCCAGCAGTTTTCGAATGGGGTCACCCCTCCACTTT. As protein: CASSFRMGSPLHF.

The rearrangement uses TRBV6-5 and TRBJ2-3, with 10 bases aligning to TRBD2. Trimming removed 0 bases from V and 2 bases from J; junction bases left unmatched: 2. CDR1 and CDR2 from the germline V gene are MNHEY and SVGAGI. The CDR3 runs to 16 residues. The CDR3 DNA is TGTGCCAGCAGTTACTCTAGCGGGGGGAACACAGATACGCAGTATTTT. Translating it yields CASSYSSGGNTDTQYF.

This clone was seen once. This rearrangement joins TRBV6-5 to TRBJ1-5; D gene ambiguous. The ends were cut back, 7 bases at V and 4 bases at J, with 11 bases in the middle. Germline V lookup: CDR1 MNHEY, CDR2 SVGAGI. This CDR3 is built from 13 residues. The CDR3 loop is CASTTGKNQPQHF. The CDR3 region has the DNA TGTGCCAGCACCACGGGGAAAAATCAGCCCCAGCATTTT.

The CDR3 is CAWKGTDTQYF. The DNA for the CDR3 is TGTGCCTGGAAGGGCACAGATACGCAGTATTTT. V usage is TRBV30 and J usage is TRBJ2-3; D gene uncertain. V was cut by 4 bases and J by 1 base, with 3 bases left in between. This CDR3 spans 11 amino acids. The germline CDR1 and CDR2 sequences are GTSNPN and SVGIG (reference sequence).

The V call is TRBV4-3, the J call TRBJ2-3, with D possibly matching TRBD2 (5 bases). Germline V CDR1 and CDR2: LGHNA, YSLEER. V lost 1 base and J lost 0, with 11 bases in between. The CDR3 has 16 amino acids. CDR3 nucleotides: TGCGCCAGCAGCCAAGTCGGAGGAACGAGCACAGATACGCAGTATTTT. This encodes CASSQVGGTSTDTQYF.

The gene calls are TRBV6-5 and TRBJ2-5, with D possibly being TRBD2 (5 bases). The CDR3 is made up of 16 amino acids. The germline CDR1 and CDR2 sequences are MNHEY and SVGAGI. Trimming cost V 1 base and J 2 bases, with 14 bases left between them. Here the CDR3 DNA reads TGTGCCAGCAGTTACTTCACCGGAGCGGAACAAGAGACCCAGTACTTC. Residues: CASSYFTGAEQETQYF.

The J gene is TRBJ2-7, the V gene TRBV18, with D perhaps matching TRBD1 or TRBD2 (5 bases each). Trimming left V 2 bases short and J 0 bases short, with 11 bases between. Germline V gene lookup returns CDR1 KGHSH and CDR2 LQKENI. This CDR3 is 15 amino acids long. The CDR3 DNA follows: TGTGCCAGCTCACCAGGGGGAGATAGCTCCTACGAGCAGTACTTC. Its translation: CASSPGGDSSYEQYF.

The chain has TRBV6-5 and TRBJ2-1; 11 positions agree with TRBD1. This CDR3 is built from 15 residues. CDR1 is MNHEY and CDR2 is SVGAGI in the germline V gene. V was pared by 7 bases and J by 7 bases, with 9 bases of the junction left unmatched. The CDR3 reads CASMTGTGGGNEQFF. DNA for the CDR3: TGTGCCAGCATGACGGGGACAGGGGGAGGGAATGAGCAGTTCTTC.

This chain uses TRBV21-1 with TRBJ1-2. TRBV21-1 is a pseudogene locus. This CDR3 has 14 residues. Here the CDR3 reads CASSKEGRYYGYTF. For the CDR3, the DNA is TGTGCCAGCAGCAAAGAGGGGAGATACTATGGCTACACCTTC.

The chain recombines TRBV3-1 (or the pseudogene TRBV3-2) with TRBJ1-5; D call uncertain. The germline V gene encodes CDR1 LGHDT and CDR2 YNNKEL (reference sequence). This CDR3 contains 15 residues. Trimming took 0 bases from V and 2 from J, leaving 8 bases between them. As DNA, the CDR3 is TGTGCCAGCAGCCAAGATGTAGCAGGCAATCAGCCCCAGCATTTT. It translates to CASSQDVAGNQPQHF.

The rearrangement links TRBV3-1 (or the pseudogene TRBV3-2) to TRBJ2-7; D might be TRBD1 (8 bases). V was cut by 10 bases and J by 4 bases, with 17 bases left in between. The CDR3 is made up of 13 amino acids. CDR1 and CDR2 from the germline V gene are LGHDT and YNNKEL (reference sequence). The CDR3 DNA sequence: TGTGCCACCGGTGGACAGGGAGGGTACGAGCAGTACTTC. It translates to CATGGQGGYEQYF.

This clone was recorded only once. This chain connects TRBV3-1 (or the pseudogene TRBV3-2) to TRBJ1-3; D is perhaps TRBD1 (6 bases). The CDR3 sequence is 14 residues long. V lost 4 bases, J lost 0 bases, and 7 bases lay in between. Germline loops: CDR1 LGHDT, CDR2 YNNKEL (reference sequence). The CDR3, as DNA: TGTGCCAGCAGCCCGGACAGCTCTGGAAACACCATATATTTT. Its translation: CASSPDSSGNTIYF.

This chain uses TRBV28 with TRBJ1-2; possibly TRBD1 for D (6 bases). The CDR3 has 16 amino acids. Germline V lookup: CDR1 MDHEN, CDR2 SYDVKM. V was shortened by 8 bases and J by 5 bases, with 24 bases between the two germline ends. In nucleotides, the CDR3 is TGTGCCAGCTGCGAACACGGGAAAACAGGGCTGTATGGCTACACCTTC. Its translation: CASCEHGKTGLYGYTF.

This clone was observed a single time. The CDR3 DNA reads TGTGCCAGTAGTCCAGTGGACAGCAATCAGCCCCAGCATTTT. Its protein is CASSPVDSNQPQHF. V usage is TRBV19 and J usage is TRBJ1-5, with D unclear. Germline V lookup: CDR1 LNHDA, CDR2 SQIVND (reference sequence). There are 14 residues in the CDR3. V was clipped by 5 bases and J by 1 base, with 9 bases between them.

This CDR3 is CASSPLGGMGEQFF. CDR3 coding DNA: TGTGCCAGCAGCCCCCTGGGGGGAATGGGTGAGCAGTTCTTC. The rearrangement joins TRBV11-2 to TRBJ2-1; perhaps TRBD2 as D (6 bases). V gave up 5 bases and J gave up 9 bases, with 17 bases separating them. Germline V gene data show CDR1 as SGHAT and CDR2 as FQNNGV. This CDR3 is built from 14 residues.

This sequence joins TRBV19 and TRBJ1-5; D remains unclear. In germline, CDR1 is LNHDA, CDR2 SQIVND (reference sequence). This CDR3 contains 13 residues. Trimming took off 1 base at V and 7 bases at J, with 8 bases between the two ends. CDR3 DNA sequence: TGTGCCAGTAGTATAGGGGCCGGACAGCCCCAGCATTTT. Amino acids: CASSIGAGQPQHF.

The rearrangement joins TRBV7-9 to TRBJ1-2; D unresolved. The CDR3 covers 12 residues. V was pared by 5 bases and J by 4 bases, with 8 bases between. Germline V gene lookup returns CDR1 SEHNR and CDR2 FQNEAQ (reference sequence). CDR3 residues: CASSTQSYGYTF. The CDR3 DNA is TGTGCCAGCAGCACACAGAGCTATGGCTACACCTTC.

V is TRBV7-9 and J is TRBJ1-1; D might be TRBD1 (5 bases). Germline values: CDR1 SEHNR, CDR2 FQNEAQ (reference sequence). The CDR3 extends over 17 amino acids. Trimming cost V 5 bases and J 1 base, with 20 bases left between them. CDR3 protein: CASSPNRGGMTNTEAFF. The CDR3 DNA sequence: TGTGCCAGCAGCCCCAACCGGGGGGGAATGACGAACACTGAAGCTTTCTTT. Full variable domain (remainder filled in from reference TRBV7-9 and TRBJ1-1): DTGVSQNPRHKITKRGQNVTFRCDPISEHNRLYWYRQTLGQGPEFLTYFQNEAQLEKSRLLSDRFSAERPKGSFSTLEIQRTEQGDSAMYLCASSPNRGGMTNTEAFFGQGTRLTVV.

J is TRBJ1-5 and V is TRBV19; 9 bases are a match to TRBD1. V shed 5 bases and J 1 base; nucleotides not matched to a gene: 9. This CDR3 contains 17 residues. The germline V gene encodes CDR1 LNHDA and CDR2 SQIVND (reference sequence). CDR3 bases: TGTGCCAGTAGTCCTTGGACAGGGGTCGGGAGCAATCAGCCCCAGCATTTT. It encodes CASSPWTGVGSNQPQHF.

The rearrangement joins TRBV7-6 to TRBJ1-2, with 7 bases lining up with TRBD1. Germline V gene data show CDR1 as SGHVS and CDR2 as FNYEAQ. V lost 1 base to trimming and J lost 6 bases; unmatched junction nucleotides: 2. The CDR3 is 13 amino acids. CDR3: CASSLGQGDGYTF. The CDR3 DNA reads TGTGCCAGCAGCTTAGGCCAGGGGGATGGCTACACCTTC.

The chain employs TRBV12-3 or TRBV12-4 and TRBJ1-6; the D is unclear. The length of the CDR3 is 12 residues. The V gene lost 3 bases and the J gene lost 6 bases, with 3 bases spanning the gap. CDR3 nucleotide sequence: TGTGCCAGCAGTTTGGGTAATTCACCCCTCCACTTT. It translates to CASSLGNSPLHF.

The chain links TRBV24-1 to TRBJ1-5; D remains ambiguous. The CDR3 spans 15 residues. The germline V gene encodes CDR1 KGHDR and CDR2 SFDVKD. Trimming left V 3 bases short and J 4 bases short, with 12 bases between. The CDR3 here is CATSDARLRNQPQHF. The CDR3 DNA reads TGTGCCACCAGTGATGCCCGTCTTCGGAATCAGCCCCAGCATTTT.

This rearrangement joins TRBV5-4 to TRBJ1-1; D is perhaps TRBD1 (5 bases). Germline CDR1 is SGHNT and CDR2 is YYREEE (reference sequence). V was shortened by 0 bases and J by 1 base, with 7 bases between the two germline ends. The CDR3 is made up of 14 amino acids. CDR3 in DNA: TGTGCCAGCAGCTTGGAGCAGGGGAACACTGAAGCTTTCTTT. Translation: CASSLEQGNTEAFF.

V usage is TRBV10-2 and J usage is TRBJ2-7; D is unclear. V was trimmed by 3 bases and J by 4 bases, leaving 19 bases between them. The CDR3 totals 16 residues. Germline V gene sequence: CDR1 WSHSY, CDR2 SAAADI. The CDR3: CASSDLTSGNDYEQYF. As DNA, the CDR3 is TGCGCCAGCAGTGACCTGACCTCAGGCAATGATTACGAGCAGTACTTC.

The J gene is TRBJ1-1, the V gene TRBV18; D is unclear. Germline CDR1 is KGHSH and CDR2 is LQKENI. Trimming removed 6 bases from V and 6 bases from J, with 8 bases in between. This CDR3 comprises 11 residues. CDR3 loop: CASSSGAEAFF. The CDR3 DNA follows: TGTGCCAGCTCCTCTGGGGCTGAAGCTTTCTTT.

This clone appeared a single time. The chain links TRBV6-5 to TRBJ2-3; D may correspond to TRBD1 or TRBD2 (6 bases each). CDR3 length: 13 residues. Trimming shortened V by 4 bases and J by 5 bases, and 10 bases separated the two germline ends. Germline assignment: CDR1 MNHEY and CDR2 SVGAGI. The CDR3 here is CASSSRGEDTQYF. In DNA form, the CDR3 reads TGTGCCAGCAGTTCAAGGGGGGAAGATACGCAGTATTTT.

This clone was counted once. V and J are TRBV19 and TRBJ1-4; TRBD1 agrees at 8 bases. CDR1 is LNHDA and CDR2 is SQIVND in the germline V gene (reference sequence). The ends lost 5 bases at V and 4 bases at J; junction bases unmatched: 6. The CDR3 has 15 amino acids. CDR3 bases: TGTGCCAGTAGTCGCAGGGGGCTTGGTAATGAAAAACTGTTTTTT. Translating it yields CASSRRGLGNEKLFF.